This T cell receptor (beta chain) was recovered during a study of OX40 agonist ivuxolimab in advanced cancers. Clones were sequenced by immunoSEQ multiplex PCR, and TCRdb holds only the in-frame ones, with some missing. The table includes tens of thousands of clones, around 84% detected once. Germline loops: CDR1 SGHRS, CDR2 YFSETQ. The length of the CDR3 is 12 residues. The V and J ends lost 7 bases and 1 base respectively, with 8 bases between them. The receptor comes from an adult with an advanced solid tumor such as melanoma, head and neck, liver or kidney cancer. Source: CD4+ or CD8+ T cells sorted from blood, taken in a trial of the OX40 agonist ivuxolimab. J is TRBJ2-5 and V is TRBV5-1; D gene ambiguous. CDR3 region: CASGQVQETQYF. The DNA for the CDR3 is TGCGCCAGCGGGCAGGTCCAAGAGACCCAGTACTTC.